This T cell receptor beta chain was profiled in a study of identifying expanded T cells in peripheral blood. Broader study findings: Roughly 2-week clone count variance significantly increased as total template count grew. Over around two and four weeks, about 15 and 19 clones changed, versus 1.2 between replicates.

Repertoires were generated with immunoSEQ multiplex PCR, while TCRdb's copy carries only in-frame clones and drops some. Among about 85,000 clones listed, around 89% were seen once. Healthy donors had no documented immune events, such as infections, while sampled. The CDR3 totals 14 residues. Germline V gene sequence: CDR1 WSHSY, CDR2 SAAADI. V was cut by 8 bases and J by 7 bases, with 15 bases left in between. A remark on this clone: Its antigen is currently unknown.

The material sequenced was blood. V gene TRBV10-2 combines with J gene TRBJ1-6; tentatively, D is TRBD1 (5 bases). The TCR was taken from a person between 18 and 70 years old in good health. The CDR3, as DNA: TGCGCCAGCGCGGGACCTCAAAGGAATTCACCCCTCCACTTT. It codes for CASAGPQRNSPLHF.